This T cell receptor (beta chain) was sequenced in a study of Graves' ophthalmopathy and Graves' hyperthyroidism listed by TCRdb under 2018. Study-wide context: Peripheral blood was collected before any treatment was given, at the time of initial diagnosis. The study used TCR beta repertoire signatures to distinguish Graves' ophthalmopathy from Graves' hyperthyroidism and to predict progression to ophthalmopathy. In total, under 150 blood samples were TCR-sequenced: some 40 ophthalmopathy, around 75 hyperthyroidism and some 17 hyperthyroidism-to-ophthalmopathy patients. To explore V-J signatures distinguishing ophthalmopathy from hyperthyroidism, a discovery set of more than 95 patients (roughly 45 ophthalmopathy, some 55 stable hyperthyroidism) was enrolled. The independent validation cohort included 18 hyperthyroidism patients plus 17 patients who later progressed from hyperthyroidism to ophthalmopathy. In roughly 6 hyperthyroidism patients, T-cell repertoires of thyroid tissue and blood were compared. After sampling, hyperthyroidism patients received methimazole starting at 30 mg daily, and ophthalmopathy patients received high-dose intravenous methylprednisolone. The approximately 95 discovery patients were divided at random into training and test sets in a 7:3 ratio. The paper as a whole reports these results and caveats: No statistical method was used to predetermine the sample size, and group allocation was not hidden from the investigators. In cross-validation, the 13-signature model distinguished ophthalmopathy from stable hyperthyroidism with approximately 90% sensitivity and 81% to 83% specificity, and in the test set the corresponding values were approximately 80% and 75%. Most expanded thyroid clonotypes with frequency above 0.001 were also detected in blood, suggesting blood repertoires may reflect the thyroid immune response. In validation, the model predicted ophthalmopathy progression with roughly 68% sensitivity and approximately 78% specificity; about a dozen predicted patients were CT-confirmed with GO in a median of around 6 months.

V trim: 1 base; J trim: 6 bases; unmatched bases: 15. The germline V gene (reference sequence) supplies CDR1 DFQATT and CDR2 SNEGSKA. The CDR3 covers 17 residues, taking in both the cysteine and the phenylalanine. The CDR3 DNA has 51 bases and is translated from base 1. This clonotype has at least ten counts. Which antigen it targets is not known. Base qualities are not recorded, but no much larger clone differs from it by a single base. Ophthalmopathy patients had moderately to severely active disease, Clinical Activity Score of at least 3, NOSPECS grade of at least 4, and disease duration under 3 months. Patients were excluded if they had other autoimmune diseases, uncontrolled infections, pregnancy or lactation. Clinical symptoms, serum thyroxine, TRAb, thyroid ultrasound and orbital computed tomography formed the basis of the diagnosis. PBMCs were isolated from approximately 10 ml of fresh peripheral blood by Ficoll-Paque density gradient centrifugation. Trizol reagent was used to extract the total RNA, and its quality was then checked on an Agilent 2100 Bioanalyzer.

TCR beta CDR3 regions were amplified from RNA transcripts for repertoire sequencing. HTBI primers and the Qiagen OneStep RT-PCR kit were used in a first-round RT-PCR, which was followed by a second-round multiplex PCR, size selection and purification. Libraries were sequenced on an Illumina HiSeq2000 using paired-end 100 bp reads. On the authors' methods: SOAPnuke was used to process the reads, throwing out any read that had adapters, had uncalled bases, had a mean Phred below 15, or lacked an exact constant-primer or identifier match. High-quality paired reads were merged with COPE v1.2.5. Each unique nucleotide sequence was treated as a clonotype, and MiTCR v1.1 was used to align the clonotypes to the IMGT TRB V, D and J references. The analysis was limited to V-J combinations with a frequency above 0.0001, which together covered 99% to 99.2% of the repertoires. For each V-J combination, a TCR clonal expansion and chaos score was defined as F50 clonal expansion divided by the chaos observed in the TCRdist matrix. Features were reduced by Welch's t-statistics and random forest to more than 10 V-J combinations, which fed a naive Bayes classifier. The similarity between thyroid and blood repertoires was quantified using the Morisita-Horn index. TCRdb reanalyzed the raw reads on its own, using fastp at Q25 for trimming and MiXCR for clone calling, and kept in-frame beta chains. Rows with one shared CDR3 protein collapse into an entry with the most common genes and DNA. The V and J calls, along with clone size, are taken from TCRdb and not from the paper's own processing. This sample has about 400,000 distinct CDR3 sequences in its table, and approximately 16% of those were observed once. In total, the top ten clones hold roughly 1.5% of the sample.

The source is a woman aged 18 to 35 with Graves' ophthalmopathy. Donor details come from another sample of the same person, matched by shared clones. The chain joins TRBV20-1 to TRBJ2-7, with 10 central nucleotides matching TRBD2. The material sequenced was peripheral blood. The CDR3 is CSARAATSGTRPREQYF. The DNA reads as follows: TGCAGTGCTAGAGCCGCTACTAGCGGGACGAGGCCCCGCGAGCAGTACTTC.